The 6 T cell receptor beta chains below all came from one sample that was sequenced in a study of type 1 regulatory T cells. Antigens for these TCRs are unknown. TCRdb fed the reads into MiXCR, producing one record per CDR3 protein. The sample shows tens of thousands of distinct CDR3 sequences, more than 45% of them seen only once. The sequenced sample consisted of cultured non-Tr1 T cells, either the whole culture or a sorted T cell fraction (not recorded which). The receptors were gathered from a human donor in good health.

About this clonotype itself: The junction shows a germline mismatch at one end, possibly a read error. The chain combines TRBV27 with TRBJ2-2, with D possibly TRBD2 on 6 matching bases. The CDR3 has 18 amino acids. The germline CDR1 and CDR2 sequences are MNHEY and SMNVEV (reference sequence). In nucleotides, the CDR3 is TGTGCCAGCAGTCCCTCGGACTTCGGGGGAGCGAACACCCGGGAGCTGTTTTTT. Translated: CASSPSDFGGANTRELFF.

Within the sample, this clonotype is medium-sized. The chain is built from TRBV5-1 and TRBJ1-6; D call uncertain. CDR1 and CDR2 (germline): SGHRS, YFSETQ. The CDR3 is 15 amino acids. Trimming left V 0 bases short and J 0 bases short, with 4 bases between. The CDR3 DNA follows: TGCGCCAGCAGCTTGGAGAGCTCCTATAATTCACCCCTCCACTTT. Its translation is CASSLESSYNSPLHF.

This clonotype has a handful of counts. V and J are TRBV24-1 and TRBJ2-1, with 8 nucleotides matching TRBD2. From germline, CDR1 is KGHDR and CDR2 SFDVKD. V was pared by 3 bases and J by 7 bases, with 7 bases of the junction left unmatched. The CDR3 length is 15 residues. Here the CDR3 DNA reads TGTGCCACCAGTGATCCCGGGACTAGTATAAATGAGCAGTTCTTC. Translated: CATSDPGTSINEQFF.

This rearrangement joins TRBV12-3 or TRBV12-4 to TRBJ2-5, with D tentatively TRBD1 (5 bases). V was pared by 6 bases and J by 1 base, with 9 bases between. The CDR3 runs to 13 residues. The CDR3 DNA is TGTGCCAGCAGCGTGACAGCCCAAGAGACCCAGTACTTC. Encoded protein: CASSVTAQETQYF.

V gene TRBV3-1 combines with J gene TRBJ2-1; a weak D match, TRBD2 (5 bases). This CDR3 has 16 amino acids. Trimming took 4 bases from V and 5 from J, leaving 18 bases between them. Per the germline V gene, CDR1 is LGHDT and CDR2 is YNNKEL (reference sequence). The CDR3 region has the DNA TGTGCCAGCAGCCCCCATTTACCCGGGGTAAACAATGAGCAGTTCTTC. As protein: CASSPHLPGVNNEQFF.

This chain uses TRBV11-2 with TRBJ2-3; perhaps TRBD2 as D (5 bases). The CDR3 consists of 15 residues. Trimming removed 2 bases at V and 0 bases at J, with 9 bases between. Looked up from germline, CDR1 is SGHAT and CDR2 is FQNNGV. CDR3 in amino acids: CASSLSGASTDTQYF. CDR3 DNA: TGTGCCAGCAGCTTAAGCGGTGCTAGCACAGATACGCAGTATTTT. The full variable domain, rest sourced from reference TRBV11-2 and TRBJ2-3, is EAGVAQSPRYKIIEKRQSVAFWCNPISGHATLYWYQQILGQGPKLLIQFQNNGVVDDSQLPKDRFSAERLKGVDSTLKIQPAKLEDSAVYLCASSLSGASTDTQYFGPGTRLTVL.